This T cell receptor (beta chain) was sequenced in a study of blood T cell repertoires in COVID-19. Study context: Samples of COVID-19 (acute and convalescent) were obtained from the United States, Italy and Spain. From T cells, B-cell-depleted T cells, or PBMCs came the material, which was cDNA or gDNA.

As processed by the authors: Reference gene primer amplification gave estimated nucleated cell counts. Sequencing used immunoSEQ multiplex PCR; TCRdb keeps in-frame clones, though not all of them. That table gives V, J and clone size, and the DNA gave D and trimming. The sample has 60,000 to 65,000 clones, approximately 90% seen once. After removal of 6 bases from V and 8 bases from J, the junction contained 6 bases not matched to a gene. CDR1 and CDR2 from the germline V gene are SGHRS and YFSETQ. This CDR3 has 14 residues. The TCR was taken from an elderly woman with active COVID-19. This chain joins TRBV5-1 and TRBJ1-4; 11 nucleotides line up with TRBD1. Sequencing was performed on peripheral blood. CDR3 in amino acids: CASTGTGGGEKLFF. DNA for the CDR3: TGCGCCAGCACCGGGACAGGGGGTGGGGAAAAACTGTTTTTT. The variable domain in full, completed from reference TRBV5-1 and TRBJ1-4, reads KAGVTQTPRYLIKTRGQQVTLSCSPISGHRSVSWYQQTPGQGLQFLFEYFSETQRNKGNFPGRFSGRQFSNSRSEMNVSTLELGDSALYLCASTGTGGGEKLFFGSGTQLSVL.